The 11 T cell receptor beta chains below were found in one sample sequenced in a study of PD-1 blockade in mismatch repair-deficient tumors. Repertoires were generated with immunoSEQ multiplex PCR, while TCRdb's copy carries only in-frame clones and drops some. The data contain about 84,000 clones, 81% of them singletons. Sequenced here: peripheral blood, sampled 12 weeks after starting pembrolizumab. The receptors were sampled from an adult with mismatch repair-deficient cancer.

This clone was counted once. The sample has other DNA sequences that encode this CDR3 too. This chain links TRBV9 with TRBJ1-5; D is uncertain. The ends were cut back, 2 bases at V and 1 base at J, with 4 bases in the middle. Germline CDR1 SGDLS, CDR2 YYNGEE. The CDR3 has 13 residues. CDR3: CASSVGSNQPQHF. For the CDR3, the DNA is TGTGCCAGCAGCGTGGGGAGCAATCAGCCCCAGCATTTT.

The J gene is TRBJ2-5, the V gene TRBV11-3; possible D gene TRBD2, 5 bases. Germline V gene data show CDR1 as SGHNT and CDR2 as YENEEA. Trimming took off 1 base at V and 9 bases at J, with 15 bases between the two ends. The CDR3 has 14 amino acids. The CDR3 region is CASSLAEAAGAQYF. The CDR3 bases are TGTGCCAGCAGCTTAGCGGAGGCTGCCGGGGCCCAGTACTTC.

CDR3 in amino acids: CASRESNEKLFF. The CDR3, as DNA: TGTGCCAGCAGGGAGTCTAATGAAAAACTGTTTTTT. The gene calls are TRBV7-9 and TRBJ1-4; no clear D. The CDR3 is 12 residues long. Germline CDR1 reads SEHNR; CDR2 reads FQNEAQ (reference sequence). V lost 6 bases, J lost 3 bases, and 5 bases lay in between. The full variable domain, with the rest looked up from reference TRBV7-9 and TRBJ1-4, is DTGVSQNPRHKITKRGQNVTFRCDPISEHNRLYWYRQTLGQGPEFLTYFQNEAQLEKSRLLSDRFSAERPKGSFSTLEIQRTEQGDSAMYLCASRESNEKLFFGSGTQLSVL.

The chain joins TRBV6-1 to TRBJ2-5; tentatively, D is TRBD2 (6 bases). The CDR3 consists of 15 residues. V dropped 4 bases and J dropped 2 bases, with 14 bases sitting between them. Germline V CDR1 and CDR2: MNHNS, SASEGT. The CDR3 region has the DNA TGTGCCAGCAGTGGCCGGGGGAGCGGGCAAGAGACCCAGTACTTC. Protein sequence: CASSGRGSGQETQYF.

The V and J genes are TRBV4-2 and TRBJ2-2; 9 positions match TRBD2. CDR3 length: 17 amino acids. Germline CDR1 LGHNA, CDR2 YNFKEQ. With 1 base clipped from V and 3 bases from J, the junction kept 6 bases outside the gene matches. DNA for the CDR3: TGTGCCAGCAGCCAAGGTTGGCTAGCGGGATACACCGGGGAGCTGTTTTTT. This codes for CASSQGWLAGYTGELFF.

This clone came up a few times. This sequence joins TRBV2 and TRBJ2-5, with D possibly matching TRBD2 (5 bases). V lost 6 bases to trimming and J lost 7 bases, with 21 bases between them. The CDR3 is 15 residues long. Germline V gene sequence: CDR1 SNHLY, CDR2 FYNNEI. CDR3 region: CASSPPGPRGGTQYF. The DNA for the CDR3 is TGTGCCAGCAGCCCACCCGGTCCCAGAGGAGGGACCCAGTACTTC.

This chain connects TRBV9 to TRBJ2-1, with 11 bases lining up with TRBD2. The CDR3 consists of 16 residues. The ends lost 6 bases at V and 4 bases at J; junction bases unmatched: 9. The germline CDR1 and CDR2 sequences are SGDLS and YYNGEE. CDR3 region: CASIPLTSGVYNEQFF. The CDR3 region has the DNA TGTGCCAGCATACCCTTGACTAGCGGGGTATACAATGAGCAGTTCTTC.

The rearrangement joins TRBV30 to TRBJ2-3; 9 bases map to TRBD2. The CDR3 consists of 16 residues. J lost 2 bases, V lost 2 bases, and 8 bases had no gene match. In germline, CDR1 is GTSNPN, CDR2 SVGIG (reference sequence). CDR3 sequence: CAWSIGAGGHTDTQYF. The CDR3 bases are TGTGCCTGGAGTATTGGAGCGGGAGGTCACACAGATACGCAGTATTTT.

The CDR3 coding sequence is TGTGCCAGAAGTGCCAGGGGTTCCTACGAGCAGTACTTC. Amino acids: CARSARGSYEQYF. This chain links TRBV5-3 with TRBJ2-7; D is possibly TRBD1 (6 bases). TRBV5-3 qualifies as an ORF whose function is uncertain. Deletions cut 5 bases from V and 1 base from J, with 10 bases between. This CDR3 has 13 residues.

A word on this clone: Different DNA sequences within this sample yield the same CDR3. The chain combines TRBV10-3 with TRBJ1-1; no reliable D call. V was clipped by 0 bases and J by 1 base, with 6 bases between them. CDR1 ENHRY and CDR2 SYGVKD come from the germline V gene. The CDR3 is made up of 14 amino acids. The CDR3 region is CAISESGRNTEAFF. The CDR3 DNA reads TGTGCCATCAGTGAGTCTGGGAGGAACACTGAAGCTTTCTTT.

The chain carries TRBV11-3 and TRBJ2-5; D is undetermined. Trimming took 4 bases from V and 0 from J, leaving 6 bases between them. Germline CDR1 reads SGHNT; CDR2 reads YENEEA. This CDR3 has 13 amino acids. In DNA, the CDR3 is TGTGCCAGCAGCTCATTCTACCAAGAGACCCAGTACTTC. Amino acid sequence: CASSSFYQETQYF. Full variable domain (missing parts from reference TRBV11-3 and TRBJ2-5): EAGVVQSPRYKIIEKKQPVAFWCNPISGHNTLYWYLQNLGQGPELLIRYENEEAVDDSQLPKDRFSAERLKGVDSTLKIQPAELGDSAVYLCASSSFYQETQYFGPGTRLLVL.